The 20 T cell receptor beta chains in this list originate from one sample, sequenced in a study of blood T cell repertoires in COVID-19. TCRdb's table, derived via immunoSEQ multiplex PCR, lists solely in-frame clones and lacks some. The sample includes 97,000 or so clones, roughly 84% of them seen just once. The sequenced material came from peripheral blood. These receptors all come from a human donor in a cohort sampled during active COVID-19.

A single count supports this clone. The V call is TRBV6-2 or TRBV6-3, the J call TRBJ1-1, with 11 positions matching TRBD1. The CDR3 sequence is 21 residues long. J gave up 3 bases and V 2 bases, and 20 bases lay outside the gene matches. CDR1 and CDR2 from the germline V gene are MNHEY and SVGEGT. Here the CDR3 DNA reads TGTGCCAGCAGTTACCGATGGACAGGGGGCGCCCCTTCTATTCGGGACACTGAAGCTTTCTTT. This sequence encodes CASSYRWTGGAPSIRDTEAFF.

In its sample, this clone was seen a few times. The CDR3 nucleotides are TGTGCCAGCAGCTTGGTGGGGCGCACTGAAGCTTTCTTT. This encodes CASSLVGRTEAFF. The genes are TRBV5-5 and TRBJ1-1, with D possibly matching TRBD1 (5 bases). V lost 0 bases and J lost 4, with 7 bases in between. Germline V CDR1 and CDR2: SGHKS, YYEKEE (reference sequence). The CDR3 is made up of 13 amino acids.

This chain uses TRBV18 with TRBJ1-6, with 9 bases that match TRBD1. V lost 6 bases to trimming and J lost 10 bases; unmatched junction nucleotides: 7. The germline CDR1 and CDR2 sequences are KGHSH and LQKENI. This CDR3 region has 14 residues. CDR3 in DNA: TGTGCCAGCTCTCGGGACAGGGTTGGCTCACCCCTCCACTTT. Protein: CASSRDRVGSPLHF. The variable domain in full, completed from reference TRBV18 and TRBJ1-6, reads NAGVMQNPRHLVRRRGQEARLRCSPMKGHSHVYWYRQLPEEGLKFMVYLQKENIIDESGMPKERFSAEFPKEGPSILRIQQVVRGDSAAYFCASSRDRVGSPLHFGNGTRLTVT.

This clone was recorded a few times. The chain links TRBV21-1 to TRBJ2-7; TRBD1, the D gene given by the table, was not confirmed from the DNA. TRBV21-1 is a known pseudogene. This CDR3 is built from 13 residues. The CDR3 coding sequence is TGTGCCAGCACAGGGGGTGGGGCCTACGAGCAGTACTTC. It yields the protein CASTGGGAYEQYF.

This clone was detected only a few times. The chain recombines TRBV13 with TRBJ2-5; D may be TRBD2 (6 bases). CDR3 length: 14 residues. V lost 6 bases and J lost 2, with 13 bases in between. Germline-derived CDR1 and CDR2 are PRHDT and FYEKMQ (reference sequence). CDR3 region: CASRTRDAQETQYF. The CDR3 region has the DNA TGTGCCAGCAGAACGCGGGACGCTCAAGAGACCCAGTACTTC. Complete variable domain (other parts from reference TRBV13 and TRBJ2-5): AAGVIQSPRHLIKEKRETATLKCYPIPRHDTVYWYQQGPGQDPQFLISFYEKMQSDKGSIPDRFSAQQFSDYHSELNMSSLELGDSALYFCASRTRDAQETQYFGPGTRLLVL.

Here the CDR3 reads CASSTVRGVQYF. DNA of the CDR3: TGTGCCAGCAGTACCGTACGGGGTGTGCAGTACTTC. The rearrangement joins TRBV28 to TRBJ2-7; possibly TRBD2 for D (5 bases). The V end lost 5 bases, the J end lost 9 bases, and 14 bases lay between the germline ends. CDR1 MDHEN and CDR2 SYDVKM come from the germline V gene. The CDR3 is made up of 12 amino acids.

This clone was seen just once. The chain recombines TRBV4-2 with TRBJ2-1; a weak D match, TRBD2 (6 bases). Trimming took off 4 bases at V and 0 bases at J, with 13 bases between the two ends. The CDR3 consists of 16 residues. Germline V gene data show CDR1 as LGHNA and CDR2 as YNFKEQ. The CDR3 DNA reads as TGTGCCAGCAGCCGGGTGGCGGGGAGCTCCTACAATGAGCAGTTCTTC. Translating gives CASSRVAGSSYNEQFF.

The CDR3 spells CSVRVQRNYGYTF. CDR3 in DNA: TGCAGCGTGAGGGTACAGCGGAACTATGGCTACACCTTC. The rearrangement links TRBV29-1 to TRBJ1-2; no clear D. V gave up 6 bases and J gave up 2 bases, with 13 bases separating them. Germline V gene data show CDR1 as SQVTM and CDR2 as ANQGSEA. CDR3 length: 13 residues.

This clone was detected only a few times. The chain couples TRBV2 to TRBJ1-5, with 8 bases aligning to TRBD1. The V segment lost 6 bases and the J segment 3 bases; nucleotides outside the gene matches: 1. Germline V lookup: CDR1 SNHLY, CDR2 FYNNEI. CDR3 length equals 13 residues. The CDR3 bases are TGTGCCAGCAGGGGACAGGTCAATCAGCCCCAGCATTTT. Residues: CASRGQVNQPQHF.

The gene calls are TRBV5-6 and TRBJ2-2; D perhaps matches TRBD1 (6 bases). V was pared by 1 base and J by 4 bases, with 11 bases between. Per germline, CDR1 SGHDT and CDR2 YYEEEE. CDR3 length equals 15 residues. CDR3 sequence: CASSLPRTATGELFF. In nucleotides, the CDR3 is TGTGCCAGCAGCTTGCCCAGGACAGCCACCGGGGAGCTGTTTTTT.

V gene TRBV3-1 (or the pseudogene TRBV3-2) combines with J gene TRBJ2-6; D is unclear. CDR3 length: 13 amino acids. CDR1 LGHDT and CDR2 YNNKEL come from the germline V gene (reference sequence). The ends were cut back, 7 bases at V and 2 bases at J, with 6 bases in the middle. DNA for the CDR3: TGTGCCAGCAACTTGGCTGGGGCCAACGTCCTGACTTTC. Translation: CASNLAGANVLTF.

The rearrangement links TRBV28 to TRBJ2-7; 7 bases line up with TRBD2. CDR3 length: 15 amino acids. Losses at the gene ends were 3 bases for V and 1 base for J; bases not matched to a gene: 6. Per the germline V gene, CDR1 is MDHEN and CDR2 is SYDVKM. The CDR3 nucleotides are TGTGCCAGCAGTTTGAGTCGAGCGGGATCCTACGAGCAGTACTTC. It codes for CASSLSRAGSYEQYF.

V gene TRBV11-2 combines with J gene TRBJ1-1; D unclear. The CDR3 runs to 14 residues. Germline V lookup: CDR1 SGHAT, CDR2 FQNNGV. Deletions cut 1 base from V and 1 base from J, with 7 bases between. Here the CDR3 reads CASSLAYRNTEAFF. For the CDR3, the DNA is TGTGCCAGCAGCTTAGCCTACAGGAACACTGAAGCTTTCTTT.

This clone was seen a handful of times. The chain is built from TRBV7-9 and TRBJ2-1, with 10 bases matching TRBD1. The germline V gene encodes CDR1 SEHNR and CDR2 FQNEAQ (reference sequence). This CDR3 is 14 amino acids long. V trimming: 7 bases; J trimming: 4 bases; junction bases outside the gene matches: 4. CDR3 sequence reads: CASIGTGAYNEQFF. The CDR3 bases are TGTGCCAGCATCGGGACAGGGGCATACAATGAGCAGTTCTTC. Using reference TRBV7-9 and TRBJ2-1 for the parts outside the CDR3, the full variable domain is DTGVSQNPRHKITKRGQNVTFRCDPISEHNRLYWYRQTLGQGPEFLTYFQNEAQLEKSRLLSDRFSAERPKGSFSTLEIQRTEQGDSAMYLCASIGTGAYNEQFFGPGTRLTVL.

The rearrangement joins TRBV4-2 to TRBJ2-6; 11 nucleotides agree with TRBD1. V shed 1 base, J shed 2 bases, and the junction held 4 bases outside the gene matches. Germline V gives CDR1 LGHNA, CDR2 YNFKEQ. The CDR3 has 18 amino acids. CDR3 DNA sequence: TGTGCCAGCAGCCAAGTTGCGGGACAGGGGGCTGGGGCCAACGTCCTGACTTTC. As protein: CASSQVAGQGAGANVLTF.

V usage is TRBV12-5 and J usage is TRBJ2-6; D remains ambiguous. The ends were cut back, 3 bases at V and 3 bases at J, with 6 bases in the middle. Germline-derived CDR1 and CDR2 are LGHNT and FRNRAP. This CDR3 spans 14 amino acids. In nucleotides, the CDR3 is TGTGCTAGTGGTTTCTCGGGTGGGGCCAACGTCCTGACTTTC. Amino acid sequence: CASGFSGGANVLTF.

This chain connects TRBV18 to TRBJ2-3, with D unclear. CDR1 and CDR2 (germline): KGHSH, LQKENI. The CDR3 totals 14 residues. Trimming removed 3 bases at V and 5 bases at J, with 12 bases between. The CDR3 loop reads CASSPSIRVDTQYF. In DNA, the CDR3 is TGTGCCAGCTCACCGTCGATCCGAGTAGATACGCAGTATTTT.

V usage is TRBV5-1 and J usage is TRBJ2-3, with D tentatively TRBD2 (6 bases). The V end was cut by 0 bases, the J end by 0 bases, with 8 bases between. CDR1 is SGHRS, CDR2 YFSETQ, per germline. The CDR3 contains 15 residues. The CDR3 DNA sequence: TGCGCCAGCAGCTTGGGTGGGGGGAGCACAGATACGCAGTATTTT. Protein sequence: CASSLGGGSTDTQYF.

The chain recombines TRBV19 with TRBJ2-7, with 13 bases fitting TRBD2. The CDR3 consists of 17 residues. Germline lookup yields CDR1 LNHDA and CDR2 SQIVND (reference sequence). The junction had 9 bases not matched to a gene; V was cut back by 0 bases and J by 7 bases. CDR3 nucleotides: TGTGCCAGTAGTATAGATGGTCGGACGGGACTAGCGGGGGAGCAGTACTTC. It codes for CASSIDGRTGLAGEQYF.

V gene TRBV4-2 combines with J gene TRBJ2-4, with 11 bases that match TRBD2. Germline trimming cut 4 bases from V and 6 bases from J; bases unmatched to any gene: 2. This CDR3 contains 14 residues. CDR1 and CDR2 (germline): LGHNA, YNFKEQ. The CDR3 sequence: CASSPLAGGNIQYF. CDR3 coding DNA: TGTGCCAGCAGCCCTCTAGCGGGGGGAAACATTCAGTACTTC.